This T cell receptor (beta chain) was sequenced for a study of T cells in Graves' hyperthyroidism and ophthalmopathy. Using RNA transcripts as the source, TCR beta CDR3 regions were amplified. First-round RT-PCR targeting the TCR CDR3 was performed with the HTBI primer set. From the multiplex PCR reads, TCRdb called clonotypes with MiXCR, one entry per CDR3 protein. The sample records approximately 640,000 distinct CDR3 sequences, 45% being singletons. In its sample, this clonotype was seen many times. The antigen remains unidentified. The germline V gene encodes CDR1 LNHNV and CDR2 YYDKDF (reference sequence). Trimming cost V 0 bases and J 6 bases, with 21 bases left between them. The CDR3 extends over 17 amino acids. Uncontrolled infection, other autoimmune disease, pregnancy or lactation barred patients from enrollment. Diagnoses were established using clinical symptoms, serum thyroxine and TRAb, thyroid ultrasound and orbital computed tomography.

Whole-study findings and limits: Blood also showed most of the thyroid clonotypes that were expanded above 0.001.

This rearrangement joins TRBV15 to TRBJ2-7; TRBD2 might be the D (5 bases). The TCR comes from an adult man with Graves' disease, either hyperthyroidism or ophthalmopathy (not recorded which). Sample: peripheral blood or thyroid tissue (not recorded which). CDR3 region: CATSRDLAATGSAEQYF. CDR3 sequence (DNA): TGTGCCACCAGCAGAGATCTAGCCGCAACCGGCTCCGCCGAGCAGTACTTC. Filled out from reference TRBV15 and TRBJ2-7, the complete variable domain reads DAMVIQNPRYQVTQFGKPVTLSCSQTLNHNVMYWYQQKSSQAPKLLFHYYDKDFNNEADTPDNFQSRRPNTSFCFLDIRSPGLGDTAMYLCATSRDLAATGSAEQYFGPGTRLTVT.